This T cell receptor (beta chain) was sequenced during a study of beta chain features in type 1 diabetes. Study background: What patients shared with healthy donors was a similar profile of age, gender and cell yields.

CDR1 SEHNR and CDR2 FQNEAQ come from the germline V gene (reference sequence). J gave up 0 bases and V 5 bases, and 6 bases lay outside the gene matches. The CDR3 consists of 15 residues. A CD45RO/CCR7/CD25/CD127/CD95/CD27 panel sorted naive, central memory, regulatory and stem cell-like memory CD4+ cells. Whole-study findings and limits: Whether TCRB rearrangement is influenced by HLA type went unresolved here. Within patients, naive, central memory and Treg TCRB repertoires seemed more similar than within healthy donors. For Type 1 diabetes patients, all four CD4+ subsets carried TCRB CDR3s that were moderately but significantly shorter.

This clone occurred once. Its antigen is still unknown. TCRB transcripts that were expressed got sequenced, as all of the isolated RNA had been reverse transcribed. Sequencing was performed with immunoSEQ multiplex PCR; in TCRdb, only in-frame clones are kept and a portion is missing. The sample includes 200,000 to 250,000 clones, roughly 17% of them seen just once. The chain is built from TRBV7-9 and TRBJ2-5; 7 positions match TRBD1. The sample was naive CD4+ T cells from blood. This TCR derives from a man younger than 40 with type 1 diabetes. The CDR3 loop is CASSARQGYQETQYF. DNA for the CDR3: TGTGCCAGCAGCGCAAGACAGGGTTACCAAGAGACCCAGTACTTC.